The source of this T cell receptor beta chain is a study of CD8 T cells in Susac syndrome. The CDR3 contains 13 residues. Trimming took 4 bases from V and 5 from J; bases not matched to a gene: 6. Germline loops: CDR1 SQVTM, CDR2 ANQGSEA. Random hexamers served to reverse transcribe roughly 0.5 to 1 ug RNA. Each CDR3 protein gets one entry after TCRdb re-called the immunoSEQ multiplex PCR reads with MiXCR. The sample shows approximately 110,000 distinct CDR3 sequences, around 97% of them seen only once. In blood CD8+ and CD4+ T cells, TCR beta underwent sequencing. The sequence was obtained from a human donor in good health. Sequences were obtained from CD4+ T cells from PBMCs. This chain connects TRBV29-1 to TRBJ2-3; 7 bases match TRBD2. The CDR3 coding sequence is TGCAGCGTTGGGGCGGGAGCTATAGATACGCAGTATTTT. Residues: CSVGAGAIDTQYF.